This T cell receptor (beta chain) emerged from a study of blood T cell repertoires in COVID-19. Participants' own reports of clinical history determined their cohort assignment. The repertoire was sequenced with immunoSEQ multiplex PCR; TCRdb's copy has only in-frame clones and lacks some. Of 250,000 or so clones in the sample, approximately 90% are singletons; the top ten hold 2.5%. CDR1 and CDR2 (germline): LNHNV, YYDKDF (reference sequence). There are 16 residues in the CDR3. The ends lost 3 bases at V and 7 bases at J; junction bases unmatched: 8. The sample comprised PBMCs or T cells enriched from blood (not recorded which). The origin of this receptor is a woman in her forties with acute COVID-19. V and J are TRBV15 and TRBJ1-3; 11 nucleotides agree with TRBD1. DNA of the CDR3: TGTGCCACCAGCAGGGGCCGGACAGGGGGCATGAACACCATATATTTT. It specifies CATSRGRTGGMNTIYF.